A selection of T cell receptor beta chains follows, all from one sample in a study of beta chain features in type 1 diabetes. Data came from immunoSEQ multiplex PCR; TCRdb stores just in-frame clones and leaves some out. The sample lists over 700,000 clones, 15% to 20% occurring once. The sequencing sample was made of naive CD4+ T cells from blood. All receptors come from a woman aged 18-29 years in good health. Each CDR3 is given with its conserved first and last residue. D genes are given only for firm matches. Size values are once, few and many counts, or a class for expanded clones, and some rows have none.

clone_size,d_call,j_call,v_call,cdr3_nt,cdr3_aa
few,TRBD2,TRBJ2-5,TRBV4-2,TGTGCCAGCAGCCAAGAGTTCCTAGCGGGAGGGCCGGGTGAGACCCAGTACTTC,CASSQEFLAGGPGETQYF
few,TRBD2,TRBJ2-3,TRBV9,TGTGCCAGCAGCGTAGCGCCTAGCGGGGAGGATACGCAGTATTTT,CASSVAPSGEDTQYF
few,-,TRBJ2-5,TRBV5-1,TGCGCCAGCAGCTTGTTAACGGAAGAGACCCAGTACTTC,CASSLLTEETQYF
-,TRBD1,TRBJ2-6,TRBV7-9,TGTGCCAGCGGACAGGGGGGATCTGGGGCCAACGTCCTGACTTTC,CASGQGGSGANVLTF
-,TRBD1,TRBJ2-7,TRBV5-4,TGTGCCAGCAGCTACGGACAGGGAGGTTGGAAAGGCGAGCAGTACTTC,CASSYGQGGWKGEQYF
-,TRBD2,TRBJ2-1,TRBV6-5,TGTGCCAGCAGTACGCGGGGGAGGTCCTACAATGAGCAGTTCTTC,CASSTRGRSYNEQFF
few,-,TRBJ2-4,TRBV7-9,TGTGCCAGCAGCCTCGGACAAAGAGGGAACATTCAGTACTTC,CASSLGQRGNIQYF
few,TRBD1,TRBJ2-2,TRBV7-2,TGTGCCAGCAGTTTCGACAGGGGCACCGGGGAGCTGTTTTTT,CASSFDRGTGELFF
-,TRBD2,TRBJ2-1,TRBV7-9,TGTGCCAGCAGCTTAGCGCTAGCGGGAGACTACAATGAGCAGTTCTTC,CASSLALAGDYNEQFF
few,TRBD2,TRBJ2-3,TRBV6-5,TGTGCCAGCAGTTACTCCGGTCTAGCGGGAGCCGATACGCAGTATTTT,CASSYSGLAGADTQYF
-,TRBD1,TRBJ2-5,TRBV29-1,TGCAGCGGACAGACAGGGTGGAGCCAAGAGACCCAGTACTTC,CSGQTGWSQETQYF
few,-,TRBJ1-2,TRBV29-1,TGCAGCGTTGATGTCGGGTTTCGGTATGGCTACACCTTC,CSVDVGFRYGYTF
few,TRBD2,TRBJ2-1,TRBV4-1,TGCGCCAGCAGCCAAGTTTTGTGGCTAGCGGGTTCCCACGACAATGAGCAGTTCTTC,CASSQVLWLAGSHDNEQFF
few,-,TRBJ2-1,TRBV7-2,TGTGCCAGCAGCTTAGTTCCGGGACCCCCCGGCGATGAGCAGTTCTTC,CASSLVPGPPGDEQFF
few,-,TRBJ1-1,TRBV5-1,TGCGCCAGCAGCTTGCGTCAGCTGAACACTGAAGCTTTCTTT,CASSLRQLNTEAFF
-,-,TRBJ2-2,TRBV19,TGTGCCAGTAGTATCATCTCTGGGGCCACCGGGGAGCTGTTTTTT,CASSIISGATGELFF
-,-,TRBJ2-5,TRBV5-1,TGCGCCAGCAGCTTGGTGGGGGAGGAGACCCAGTACTTC,CASSLVGEETQYF
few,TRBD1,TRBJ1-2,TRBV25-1,TGTGCCAGCAGTACTACAGGGGGAGCTAACTATGGCTACACCTTC,CASSTTGGANYGYTF
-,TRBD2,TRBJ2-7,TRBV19,TGTGCCAGTAGCAAAGGACTAGCGGTTTACGAGCAGTACTTC,CASSKGLAVYEQYF
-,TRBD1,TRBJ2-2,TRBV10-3,TGTGCCAACGCTTCAGGGGGCGAAGCGGAGGCGAACACCGGGGAGCTGTTTTTT,CANASGGEAEANTGELFF
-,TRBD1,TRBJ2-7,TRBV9,TGTGCCAGCAGCGCAACAGGGGGTGGGGAGCAGTACTTC,CASSATGGGEQYF
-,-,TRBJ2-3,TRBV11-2,TGTGCCAGCAGCTTAGATCGTTCAGATACGCAGTATTTT,CASSLDRSDTQYF
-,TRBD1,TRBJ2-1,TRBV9,TGTGCCAGCAGCGTTACCGGGACAGCGAGCTCCTACAATGAGCAGTTCTTC,CASSVTGTASSYNEQFF
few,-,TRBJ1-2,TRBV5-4,TGTGCCAGCAGCTTGCCGGATTACTATGGCTACACCTTC,CASSLPDYYGYTF
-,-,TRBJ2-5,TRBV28,TGTGCCAGCAGTGCACAATCCGAGACCCAGTACTTC,CASSAQSETQYF
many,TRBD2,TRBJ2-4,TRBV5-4,TGTGCCAGCAGCTTGATGCTGAGCGGGAGTGACATTCAGTACTTC,CASSLMLSGSDIQYF